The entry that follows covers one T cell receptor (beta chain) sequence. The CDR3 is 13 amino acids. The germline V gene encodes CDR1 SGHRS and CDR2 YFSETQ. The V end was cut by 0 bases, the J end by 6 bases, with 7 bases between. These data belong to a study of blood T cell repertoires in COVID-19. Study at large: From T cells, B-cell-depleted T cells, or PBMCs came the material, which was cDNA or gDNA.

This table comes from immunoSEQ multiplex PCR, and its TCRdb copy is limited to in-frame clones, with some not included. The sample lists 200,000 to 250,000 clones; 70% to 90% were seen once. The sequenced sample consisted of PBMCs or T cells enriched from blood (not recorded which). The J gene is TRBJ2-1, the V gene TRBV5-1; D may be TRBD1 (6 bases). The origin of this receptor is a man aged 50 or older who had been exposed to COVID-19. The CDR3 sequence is CASSLEGVNEQFF. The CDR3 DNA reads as TGCGCCAGCAGCTTGGAGGGGGTCAATGAGCAGTTCTTC.